This record covers a single T cell receptor (beta chain). Recipients received nonmyeloablative bone marrow transplants from related graft donors, with transient mixed chimerism. Unstimulated Tregs (CD4+CD25+CD127-) and CD4+CD25- non-Tregs were sorted from PBMCs. The data originate from a study of Tregs in tolerant kidney transplant recipients. Between the trimmed V and J ends, which lost 5 bases and 6 bases, there was a span of 10 bases. This CDR3 region has 13 residues. Germline V lookup: CDR1 SGHTA, CDR2 FQGNSA. The table came from immunoSEQ multiplex PCR; TCRdb's copy has only in-frame clones and leaves some out. This table holds 65,000 or so clones, more than 70% found once.

The sample consisted of CD4+ T cells from blood (PBMCs), taken 6 months after the transplant. This clonotype originated in a human patient who received a combined kidney and bone marrow transplant. Some T cells may trace back to the graft donor. This chain joins TRBV7-2 and TRBJ2-2; TRBD1 is a possible D gene (5 bases). CDR3 region: CASSRQSPGELFF. CDR3 nucleotides: TGTGCCAGCAGCAGACAGTCCCCCGGGGAGCTGTTTTTT.